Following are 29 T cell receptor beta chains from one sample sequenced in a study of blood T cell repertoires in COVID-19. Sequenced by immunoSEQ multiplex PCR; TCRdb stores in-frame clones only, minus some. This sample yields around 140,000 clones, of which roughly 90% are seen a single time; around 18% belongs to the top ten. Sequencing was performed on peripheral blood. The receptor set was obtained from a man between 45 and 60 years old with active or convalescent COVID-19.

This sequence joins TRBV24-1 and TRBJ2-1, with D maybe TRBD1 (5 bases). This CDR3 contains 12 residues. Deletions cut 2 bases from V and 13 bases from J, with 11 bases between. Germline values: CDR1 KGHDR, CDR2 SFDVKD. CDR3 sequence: CATSDSTDLQFF. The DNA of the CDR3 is TGTGCCACCAGTGATTCGACAGACTTACAGTTCTTC.

CDR3 residues: CASSLGQGATNEKLFF. CDR3 DNA sequence: TGCGCCAGCAGCTTGGGGCAGGGGGCGACTAATGAAAAACTGTTTTTT. This rearrangement joins TRBV5-1 to TRBJ1-4, with 8 bases aligning to TRBD1. The CDR3 contains 16 residues. Germline V gives CDR1 SGHRS, CDR2 YFSETQ. V shed 0 bases, J shed 2 bases, and the junction held 3 bases outside the gene matches.

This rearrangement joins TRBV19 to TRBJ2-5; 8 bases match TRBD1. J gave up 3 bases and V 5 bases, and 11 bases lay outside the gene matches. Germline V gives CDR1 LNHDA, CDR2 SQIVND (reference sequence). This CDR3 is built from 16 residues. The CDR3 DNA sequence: TGTGCCAGTAGTGGGTTCGGCAGGGGGCGCGAAGAGACCCAGTACTTC. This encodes CASSGFGRGREETQYF.

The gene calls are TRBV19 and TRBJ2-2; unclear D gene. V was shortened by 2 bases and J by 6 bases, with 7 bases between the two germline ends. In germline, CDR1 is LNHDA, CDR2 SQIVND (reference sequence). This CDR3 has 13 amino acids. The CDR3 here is CASSISQAGELFF. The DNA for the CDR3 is TGTGCCAGTAGTATAAGCCAGGCCGGGGAGCTGTTTTTT.

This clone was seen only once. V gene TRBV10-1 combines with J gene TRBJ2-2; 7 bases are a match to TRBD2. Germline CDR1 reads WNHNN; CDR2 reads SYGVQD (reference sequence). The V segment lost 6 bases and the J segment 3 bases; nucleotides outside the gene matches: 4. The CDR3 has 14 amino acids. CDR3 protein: CASRAGRDTGELFF. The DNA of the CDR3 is TGCGCCAGCAGGGCAGGGAGGGACACCGGGGAGCTGTTTTTT.

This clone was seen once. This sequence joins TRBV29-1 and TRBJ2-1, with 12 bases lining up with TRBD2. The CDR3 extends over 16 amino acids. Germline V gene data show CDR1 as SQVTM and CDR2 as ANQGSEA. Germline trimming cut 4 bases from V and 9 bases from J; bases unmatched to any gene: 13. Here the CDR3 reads CSVGHRGLAGGGEQFF. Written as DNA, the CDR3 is TGCAGCGTTGGTCACAGGGGGCTAGCGGGAGGGGGTGAGCAGTTCTTC.

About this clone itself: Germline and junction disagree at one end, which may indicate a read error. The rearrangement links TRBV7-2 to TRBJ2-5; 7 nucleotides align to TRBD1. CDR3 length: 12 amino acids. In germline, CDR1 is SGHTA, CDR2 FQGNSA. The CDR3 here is CASSLGLGTVHF. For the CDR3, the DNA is TGTGCCAGCAGCTTAGGGCTAGGGACAGTACACTTC. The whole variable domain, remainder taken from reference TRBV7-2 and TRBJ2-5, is GAGVSQSPSNKVTEKGKDVELRCDPISGHTALYWYRQSLGQGLEFLIYFQGNSAPDKSGLPSDRFSAERTGGSVSTLTIQRTQQEDSAVYLCASSLGLGTVHFGPGTRLLVL.

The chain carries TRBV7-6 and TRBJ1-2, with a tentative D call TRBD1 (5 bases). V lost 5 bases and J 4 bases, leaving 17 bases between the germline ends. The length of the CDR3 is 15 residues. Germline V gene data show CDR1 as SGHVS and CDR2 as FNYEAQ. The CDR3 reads CASSAGGLGGYGYTF. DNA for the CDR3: TGTGCCAGCAGCGCTGGGGGACTGGGTGGCTATGGCTACACCTTC.

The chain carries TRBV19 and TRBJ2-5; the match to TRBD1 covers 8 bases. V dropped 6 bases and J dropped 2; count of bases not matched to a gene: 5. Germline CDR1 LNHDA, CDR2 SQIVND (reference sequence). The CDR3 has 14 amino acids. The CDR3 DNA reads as TGTGCCAGTAGAGGGGACAGGAGACAAGAGACCCAGTACTTC. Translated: CASRGDRRQETQYF. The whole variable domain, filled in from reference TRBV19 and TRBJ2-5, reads DGGITQSPKYLFRKEGQNVTLSCEQNLNHDAMYWYRQDPGQGLRLIYYSQIVNDFQKGDIAEGYSVSREKKESFPLTVTSAQKNPTAFYLCASRGDRRQETQYFGPGTRLLVL.

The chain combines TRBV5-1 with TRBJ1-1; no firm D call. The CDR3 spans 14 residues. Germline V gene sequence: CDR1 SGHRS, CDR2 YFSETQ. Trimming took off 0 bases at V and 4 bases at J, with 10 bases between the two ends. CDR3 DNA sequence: TGCGCCAGCAGCTTGGTCAACGGGATCACTGAAGCTTTCTTT. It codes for CASSLVNGITEAFF.

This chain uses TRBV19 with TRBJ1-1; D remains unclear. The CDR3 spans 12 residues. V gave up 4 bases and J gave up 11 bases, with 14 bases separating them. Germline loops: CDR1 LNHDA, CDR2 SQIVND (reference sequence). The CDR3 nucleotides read TGTGCCAGTAGTAGCGGCTTAGTTTGGGCTTTCTTT. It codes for CASSSGLVWAFF.

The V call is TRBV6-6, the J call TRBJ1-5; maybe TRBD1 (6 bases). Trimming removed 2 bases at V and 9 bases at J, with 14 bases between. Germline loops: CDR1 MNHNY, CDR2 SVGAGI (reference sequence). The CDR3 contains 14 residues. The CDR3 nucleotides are TGTGCCAGCAGTTACGCAGGGGCCCAATGGCCCCAGCATTTT. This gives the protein CASSYAGAQWPQHF.

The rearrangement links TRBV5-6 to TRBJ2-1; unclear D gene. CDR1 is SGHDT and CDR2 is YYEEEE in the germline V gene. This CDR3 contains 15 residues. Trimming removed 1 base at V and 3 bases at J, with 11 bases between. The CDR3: CASSLQNFIYNEQFF. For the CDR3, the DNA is TGTGCCAGCAGCTTGCAAAACTTTATCTACAATGAGCAGTTCTTC.

This CDR3 is CASSMGLAVLSGTDTQYF. The CDR3 region has the DNA TGCGCCAGCAGCATGGGACTAGCGGTTCTATCCGGCACAGATACGCAGTATTTT. This chain uses TRBV5-1 with TRBJ2-3; 11 bases match TRBD2. V trimming: 4 bases; J trimming: 1 base; junction bases outside the gene matches: 11. Per germline, CDR1 SGHRS and CDR2 YFSETQ. There are 18 residues in the CDR3.

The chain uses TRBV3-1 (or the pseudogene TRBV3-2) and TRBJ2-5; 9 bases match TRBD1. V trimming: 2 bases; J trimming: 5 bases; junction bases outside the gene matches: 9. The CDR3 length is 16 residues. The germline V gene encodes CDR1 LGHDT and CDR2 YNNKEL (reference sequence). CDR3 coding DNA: TGTGCCAGCAGCCAACCGTCGGGACAGGGACAGGAGACCCAGTACTTC. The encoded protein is CASSQPSGQGQETQYF.

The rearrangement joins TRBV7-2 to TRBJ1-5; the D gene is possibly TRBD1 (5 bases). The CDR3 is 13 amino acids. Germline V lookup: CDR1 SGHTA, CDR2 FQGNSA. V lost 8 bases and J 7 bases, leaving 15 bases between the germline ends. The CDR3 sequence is CASGTTGEQPQHF. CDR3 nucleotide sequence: TGTGCCAGCGGAACCACAGGAGAGCAGCCCCAGCATTTT.

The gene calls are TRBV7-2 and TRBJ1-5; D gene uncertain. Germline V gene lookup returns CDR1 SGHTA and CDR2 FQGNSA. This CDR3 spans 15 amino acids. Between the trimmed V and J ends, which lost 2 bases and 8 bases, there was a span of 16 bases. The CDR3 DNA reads TGTGCCAGCAGCTTATCTTTAGGAGGTTGGGAGCCCCAGCATTTT. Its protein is CASSLSLGGWEPQHF.

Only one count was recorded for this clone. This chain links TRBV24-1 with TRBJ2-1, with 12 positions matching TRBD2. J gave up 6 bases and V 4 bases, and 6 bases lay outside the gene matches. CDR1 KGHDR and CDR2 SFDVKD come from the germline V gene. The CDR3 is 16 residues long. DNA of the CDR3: TGTGCCACCAGTGAGACGACTAGCGGGAGAGTCAATGAGCAGTTCTTC. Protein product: CATSETTSGRVNEQFF.

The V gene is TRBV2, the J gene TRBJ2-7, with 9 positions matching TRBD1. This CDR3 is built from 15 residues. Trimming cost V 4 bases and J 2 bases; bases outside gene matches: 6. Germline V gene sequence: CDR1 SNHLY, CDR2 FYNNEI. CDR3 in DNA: TGTGCCAGCAGTGGACAGGGGGGGGGACCCTACGAGCAGTACTTC. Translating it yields CASSGQGGGPYEQYF.

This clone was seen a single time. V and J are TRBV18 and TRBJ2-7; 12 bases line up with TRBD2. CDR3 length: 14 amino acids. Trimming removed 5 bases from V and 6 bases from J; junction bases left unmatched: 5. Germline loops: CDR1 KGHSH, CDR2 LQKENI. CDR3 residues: CASSSTSGSGEQYF. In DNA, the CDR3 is TGTGCCAGCTCATCGACTAGCGGGAGTGGCGAGCAGTACTTC.

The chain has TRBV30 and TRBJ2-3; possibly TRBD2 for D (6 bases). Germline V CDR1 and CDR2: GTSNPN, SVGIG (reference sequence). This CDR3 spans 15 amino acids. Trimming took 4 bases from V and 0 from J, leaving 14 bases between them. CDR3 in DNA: TGTGCCTGGACTGATTACGGGACTAGCACAGATACGCAGTATTTT. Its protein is CAWTDYGTSTDTQYF.

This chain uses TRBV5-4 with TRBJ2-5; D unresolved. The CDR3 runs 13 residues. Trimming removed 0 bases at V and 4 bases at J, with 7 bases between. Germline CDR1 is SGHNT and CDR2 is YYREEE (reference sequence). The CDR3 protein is CASSLAGRETQYF. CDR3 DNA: TGTGCCAGCAGCTTGGCTGGTAGAGAGACCCAGTACTTC. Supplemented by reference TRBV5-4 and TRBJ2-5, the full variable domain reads ETGVTQSPTHLIKTRGQQVTLRCSSQSGHNTVSWYQQALGQGPQFIFQYYREEENGRGNFPPRFSGLQFPNYSSELNVNALELDDSALYLCASSLAGRETQYFGPGTRLLVL.

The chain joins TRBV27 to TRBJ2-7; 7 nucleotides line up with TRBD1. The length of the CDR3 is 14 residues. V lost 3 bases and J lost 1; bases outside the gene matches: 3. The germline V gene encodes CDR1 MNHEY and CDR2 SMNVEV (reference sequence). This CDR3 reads CASSLGQWSYEQYF. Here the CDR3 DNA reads TGTGCCAGCAGTTTGGGACAGTGGTCCTACGAGCAGTACTTC.

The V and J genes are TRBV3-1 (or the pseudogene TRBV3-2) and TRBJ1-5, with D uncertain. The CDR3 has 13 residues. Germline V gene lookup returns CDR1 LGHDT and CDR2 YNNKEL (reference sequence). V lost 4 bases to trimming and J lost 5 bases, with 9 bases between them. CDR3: CASSPSDYQPQHF. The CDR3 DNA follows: TGTGCCAGCAGCCCGTCGGACTATCAGCCCCAGCATTTT.

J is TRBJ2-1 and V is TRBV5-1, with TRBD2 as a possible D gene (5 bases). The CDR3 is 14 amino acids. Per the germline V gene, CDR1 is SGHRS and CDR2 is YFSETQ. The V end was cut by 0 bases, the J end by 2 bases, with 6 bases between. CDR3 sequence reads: CASSLAGAYNEQFF. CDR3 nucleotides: TGCGCCAGCAGCTTGGCCGGGGCCTACAATGAGCAGTTCTTC.

The CDR3 spells CASSATGFQPQHF. Here the CDR3 DNA reads TGTGCCAGCAGCGCGACAGGATTCCAGCCCCAGCATTTT. This sequence joins TRBV9 and TRBJ1-5; maybe TRBD1 (6 bases). CDR3 length equals 13 residues. Germline V gives CDR1 SGDLS, CDR2 YYNGEE. V lost 3 bases and J lost 7, with 11 bases in between.

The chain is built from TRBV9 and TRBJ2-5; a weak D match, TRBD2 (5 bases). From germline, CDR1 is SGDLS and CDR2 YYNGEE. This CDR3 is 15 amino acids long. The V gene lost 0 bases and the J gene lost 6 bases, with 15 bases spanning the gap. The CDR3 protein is CASSVDSGDGQTQYF. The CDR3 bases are TGTGCCAGCAGCGTAGATTCCGGGGATGGTCAGACCCAGTACTTC. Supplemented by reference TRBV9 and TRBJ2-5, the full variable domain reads DSGVTQTPKHLITATGQRVTLRCSPRSGDLSVYWYQQSLDQGLQFLIQYYNGEERAKGNILERFSAQQFPDLHSELNLSSLELGDSALYFCASSVDSGDGQTQYFGPGTRLLVL.

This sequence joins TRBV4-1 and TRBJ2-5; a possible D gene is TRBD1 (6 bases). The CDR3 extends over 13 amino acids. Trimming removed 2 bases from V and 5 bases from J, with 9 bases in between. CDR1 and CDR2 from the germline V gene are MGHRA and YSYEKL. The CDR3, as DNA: TGCGCCAGCAGCCAATGGCAGGGGGAGACCCAGTACTTC. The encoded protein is CASSQWQGETQYF.

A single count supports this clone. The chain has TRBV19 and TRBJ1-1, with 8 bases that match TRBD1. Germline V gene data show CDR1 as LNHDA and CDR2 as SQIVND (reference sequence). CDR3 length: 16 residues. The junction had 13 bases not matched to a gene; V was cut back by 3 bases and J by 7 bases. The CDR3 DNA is TGTGCCAGTAGTATCAACAGGGGGGATTACTCGGTTGAAGCTTTCTTT. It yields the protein CASSINRGDYSVEAFF.